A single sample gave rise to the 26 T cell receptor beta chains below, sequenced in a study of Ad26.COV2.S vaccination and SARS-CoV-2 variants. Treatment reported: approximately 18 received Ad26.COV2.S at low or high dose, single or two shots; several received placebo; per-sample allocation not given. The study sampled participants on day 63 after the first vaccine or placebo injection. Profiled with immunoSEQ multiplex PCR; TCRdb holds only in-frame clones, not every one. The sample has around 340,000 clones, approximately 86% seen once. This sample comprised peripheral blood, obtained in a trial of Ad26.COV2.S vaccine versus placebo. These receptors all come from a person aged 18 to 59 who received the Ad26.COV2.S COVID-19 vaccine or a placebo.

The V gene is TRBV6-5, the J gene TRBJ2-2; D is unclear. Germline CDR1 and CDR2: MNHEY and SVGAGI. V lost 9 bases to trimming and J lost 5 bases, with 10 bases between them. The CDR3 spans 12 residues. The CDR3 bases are TGTGCCAGTACTCGCGGTACCGGGGAGCTGTTTTTT. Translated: CASTRGTGELFF.

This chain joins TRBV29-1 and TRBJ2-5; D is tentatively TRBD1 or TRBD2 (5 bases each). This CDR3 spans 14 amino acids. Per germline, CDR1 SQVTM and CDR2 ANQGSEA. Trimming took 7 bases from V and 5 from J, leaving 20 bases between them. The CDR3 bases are TGCAGCGGATCCCCCGGGACGGCCGGGGAGACCCAGTACTTC. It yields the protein CSGSPGTAGETQYF.

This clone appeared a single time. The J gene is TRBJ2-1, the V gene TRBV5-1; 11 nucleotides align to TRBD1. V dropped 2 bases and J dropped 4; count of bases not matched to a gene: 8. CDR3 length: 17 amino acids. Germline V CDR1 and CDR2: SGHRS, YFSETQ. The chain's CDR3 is CASSFTPGQGVYNEQFF. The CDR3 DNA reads TGCGCCAGCAGCTTTACTCCGGGACAGGGGGTTTACAATGAGCAGTTCTTC.

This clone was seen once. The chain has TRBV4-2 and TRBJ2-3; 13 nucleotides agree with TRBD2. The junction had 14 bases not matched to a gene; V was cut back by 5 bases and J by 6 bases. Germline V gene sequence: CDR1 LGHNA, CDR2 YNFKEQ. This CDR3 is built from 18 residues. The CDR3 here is CASSSPILAGGPGDTQYF. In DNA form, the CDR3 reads TGTGCCAGCAGCTCACCGATACTAGCGGGAGGGCCGGGGGATACGCAGTATTTT.

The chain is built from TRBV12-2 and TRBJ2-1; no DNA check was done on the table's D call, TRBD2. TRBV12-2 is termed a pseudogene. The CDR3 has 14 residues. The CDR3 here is CASPSPGRGNEQFF. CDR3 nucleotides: TGTGCAAGTCCATCCCCGGGGAGGGGAAATGAGCAGTTCTTC.

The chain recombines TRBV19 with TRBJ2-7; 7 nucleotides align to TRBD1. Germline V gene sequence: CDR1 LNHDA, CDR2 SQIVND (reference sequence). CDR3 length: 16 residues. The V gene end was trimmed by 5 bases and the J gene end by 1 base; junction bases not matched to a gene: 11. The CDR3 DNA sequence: TGTGCCAGTAGTGATCCCCCCGGGACAGCGTCCTACGAGCAGTACTTC. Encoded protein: CASSDPPGTASYEQYF.

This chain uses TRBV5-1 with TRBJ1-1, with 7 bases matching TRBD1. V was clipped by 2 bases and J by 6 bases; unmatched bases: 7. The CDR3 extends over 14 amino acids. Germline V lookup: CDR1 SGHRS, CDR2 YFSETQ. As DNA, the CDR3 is TGCGCCAGCAGCTTAGGCAGGGGGGGAGCTGAAGCTTTCTTT. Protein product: CASSLGRGGAEAFF.

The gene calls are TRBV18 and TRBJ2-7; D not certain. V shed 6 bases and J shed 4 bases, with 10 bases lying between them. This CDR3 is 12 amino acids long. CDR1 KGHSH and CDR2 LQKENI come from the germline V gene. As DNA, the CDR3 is TGTGCCAGCTCCCCCGTTCTATACGAGCAGTACTTC. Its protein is CASSPVLYEQYF.

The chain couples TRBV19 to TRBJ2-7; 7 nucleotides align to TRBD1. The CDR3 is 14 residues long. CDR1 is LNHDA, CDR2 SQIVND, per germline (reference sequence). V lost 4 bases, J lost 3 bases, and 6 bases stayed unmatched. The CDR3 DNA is TGTGCCAGTAGTAGACAGGGTACGTTCTACGAGCAGTACTTC. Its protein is CASSRQGTFYEQYF.

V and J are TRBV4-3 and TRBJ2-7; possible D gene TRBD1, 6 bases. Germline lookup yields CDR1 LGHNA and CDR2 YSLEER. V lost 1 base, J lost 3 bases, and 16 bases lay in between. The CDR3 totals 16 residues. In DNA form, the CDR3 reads TGCGCCAGCAGCCAAGCCCTTTGGGACACCGACTACGAGCAGTACTTC. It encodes CASSQALWDTDYEQYF.

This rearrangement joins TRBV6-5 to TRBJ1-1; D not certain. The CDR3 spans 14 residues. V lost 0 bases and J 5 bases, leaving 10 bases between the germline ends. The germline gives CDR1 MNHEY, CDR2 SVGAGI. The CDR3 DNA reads TGTGCCAGCAGTTACTCCGGGTCTCAGACTGAAGCTTTCTTT. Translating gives CASSYSGSQTEAFF.

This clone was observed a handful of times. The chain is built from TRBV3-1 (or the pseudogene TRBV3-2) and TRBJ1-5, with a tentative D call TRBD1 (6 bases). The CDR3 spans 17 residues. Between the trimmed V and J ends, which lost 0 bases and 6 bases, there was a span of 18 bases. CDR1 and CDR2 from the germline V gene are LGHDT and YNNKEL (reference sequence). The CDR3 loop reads CASSQDGGRWGFQPQHF. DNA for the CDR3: TGTGCCAGCAGCCAAGATGGGGGCAGGTGGGGATTTCAGCCCCAGCATTTT.

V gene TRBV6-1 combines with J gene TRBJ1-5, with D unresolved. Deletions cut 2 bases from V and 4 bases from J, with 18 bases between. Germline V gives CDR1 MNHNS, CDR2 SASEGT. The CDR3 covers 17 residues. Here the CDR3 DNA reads TGTGCCAGCAGTGAACGCCTTATGGACGACGCTAATCAGCCCCAGCATTTT. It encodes CASSERLMDDANQPQHF.

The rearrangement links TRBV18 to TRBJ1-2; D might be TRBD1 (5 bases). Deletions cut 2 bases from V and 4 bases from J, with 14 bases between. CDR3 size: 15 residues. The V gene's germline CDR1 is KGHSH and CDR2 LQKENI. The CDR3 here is CASSPDPGNFYGYTF. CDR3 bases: TGTGCCAGCTCACCAGATCCAGGGAACTTCTATGGCTACACCTTC.

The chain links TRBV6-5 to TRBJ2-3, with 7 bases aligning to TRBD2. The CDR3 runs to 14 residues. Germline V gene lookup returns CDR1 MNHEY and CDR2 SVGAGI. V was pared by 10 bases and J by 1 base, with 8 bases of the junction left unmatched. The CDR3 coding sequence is TGTGCCACCTCACTTGGGGGGGGCACAGATACGCAGTATTTT. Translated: CATSLGGGTDTQYF.

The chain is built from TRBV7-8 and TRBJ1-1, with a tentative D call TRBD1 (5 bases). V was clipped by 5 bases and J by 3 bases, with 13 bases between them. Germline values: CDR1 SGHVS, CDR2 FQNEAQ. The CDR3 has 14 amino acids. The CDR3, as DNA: TGTGCCAGCAGCCCCCTGGGAGGGGACACTGAAGCTTTCTTT. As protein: CASSPLGGDTEAFF.

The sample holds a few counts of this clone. This CDR3 is CASSPTGGLSGANVLTF. The CDR3 DNA sequence: TGCGCCAGCAGCCCTACAGGGGGACTCTCTGGGGCCAACGTCCTGACTTTC. The V gene is TRBV5-1, the J gene TRBJ2-6; TRBD1 agrees at 8 bases. Trimming cost V 4 bases and J 0 bases; bases outside gene matches: 6. This CDR3 spans 17 amino acids. The germline V gene has CDR1 SGHRS and CDR2 YFSETQ.

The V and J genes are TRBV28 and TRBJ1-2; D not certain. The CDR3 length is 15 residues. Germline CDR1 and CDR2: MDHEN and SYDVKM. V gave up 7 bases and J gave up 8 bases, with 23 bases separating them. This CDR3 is CASTIPGRLTVGYTF. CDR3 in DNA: TGTGCCAGCACCATACCCGGCCGACTCACAGTGGGCTACACCTTC.

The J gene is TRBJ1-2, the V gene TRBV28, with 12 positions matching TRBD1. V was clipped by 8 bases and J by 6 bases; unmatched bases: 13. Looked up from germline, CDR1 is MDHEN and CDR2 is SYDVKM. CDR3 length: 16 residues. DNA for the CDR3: TGTGCCAGCCGGGACAGGGGGCGTCAGGGTATAGATGGCTACACCTTC. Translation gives CASRDRGRQGIDGYTF.

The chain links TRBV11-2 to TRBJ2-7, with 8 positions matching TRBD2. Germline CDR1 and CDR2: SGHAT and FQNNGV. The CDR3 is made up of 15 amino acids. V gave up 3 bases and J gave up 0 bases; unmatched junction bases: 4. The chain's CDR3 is CASSLAGTSSYEQYF. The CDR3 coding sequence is TGTGCCAGCAGCTTGGCCGGGACTAGCTCCTACGAGCAGTACTTC.

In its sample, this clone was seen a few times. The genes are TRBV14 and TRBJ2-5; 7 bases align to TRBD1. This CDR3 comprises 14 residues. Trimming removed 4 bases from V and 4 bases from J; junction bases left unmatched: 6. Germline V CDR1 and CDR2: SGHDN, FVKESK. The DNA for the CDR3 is TGTGCCAGCAGCCGGGTCGCAGGGGGAGAGACCCAGTACTTC. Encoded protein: CASSRVAGGETQYF.

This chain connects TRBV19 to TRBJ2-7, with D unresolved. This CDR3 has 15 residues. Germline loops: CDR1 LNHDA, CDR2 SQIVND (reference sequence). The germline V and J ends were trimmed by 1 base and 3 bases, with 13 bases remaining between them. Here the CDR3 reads CASSIGGDTYYEQYF. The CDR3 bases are TGTGCCAGTAGTATAGGCGGAGACACCTACTACGAGCAGTACTTC. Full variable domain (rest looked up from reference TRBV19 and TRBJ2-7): DGGITQSPKYLFRKEGQNVTLSCEQNLNHDAMYWYRQDPGQGLRLIYYSQIVNDFQKGDIAEGYSVSREKKESFPLTVTSAQKNPTAFYLCASSIGGDTYYEQYFGPGTRLTVT.

In DNA form, the CDR3 reads TGTGCCAGCAGCTTCGGGGGGACAGGGGGCAACTCTGGGGCCAACGTCCTGACTTTC. It yields the protein CASSFGGTGGNSGANVLTF. This chain links TRBV7-9 with TRBJ2-6; TRBD1 aligns across 12 bases. V lost 3 bases and J lost 0; bases outside the gene matches: 6. CDR1 SEHNR and CDR2 FQNEAQ come from the germline V gene (reference sequence). CDR3 length: 19 amino acids.

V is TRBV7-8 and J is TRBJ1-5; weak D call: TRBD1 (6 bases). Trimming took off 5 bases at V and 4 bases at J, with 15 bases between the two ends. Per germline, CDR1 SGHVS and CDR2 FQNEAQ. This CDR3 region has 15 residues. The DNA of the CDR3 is TGTGCCAGCAGCCTTGACAGGAACAGGAATCAGCCCCAGCATTTT. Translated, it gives CASSLDRNRNQPQHF.

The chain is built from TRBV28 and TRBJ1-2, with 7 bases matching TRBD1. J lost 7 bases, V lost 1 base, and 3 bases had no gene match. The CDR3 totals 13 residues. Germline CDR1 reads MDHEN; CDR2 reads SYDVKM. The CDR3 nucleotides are TGTGCCAGCAGTTTATACCCAGGGGGTGGCTACACCTTC. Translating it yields CASSLYPGGGYTF.

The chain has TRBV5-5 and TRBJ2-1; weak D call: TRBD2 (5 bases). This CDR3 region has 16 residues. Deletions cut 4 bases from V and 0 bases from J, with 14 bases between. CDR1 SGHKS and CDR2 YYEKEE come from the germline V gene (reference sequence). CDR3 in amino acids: CASSPSTTPSYNEQFF. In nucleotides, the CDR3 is TGTGCCAGCAGCCCGTCGACTACCCCCTCCTACAATGAGCAGTTCTTC.